This T cell receptor (beta chain) is drawn from a study of cytomegalovirus exposure and HLA in healthy donors. V was pared by 5 bases and J by 0 bases, with 3 bases of the junction left unmatched. The CDR3 extends over 14 amino acids. Germline CDR1 is MNHNS and CDR2 is SASEGT. Amplification used 60 Vbeta primers and 13 Jbeta primers. TCRdb's copy holds only in-frame clones and misses some; the assay was immunoSEQ multiplex PCR. Here the sample spans over 150,000 clones, around 75% being singletons. The TCR was taken from a human donor in good health. Sequencing input: PBMCs. The V and J genes are TRBV6-1 and TRBJ1-2; TRBD1 matches 7 bases. The CDR3 sequence: CASSQTGTNYGYTF. The CDR3 bases are TGTGCCAGCAGTCAGACAGGGACTAACTATGGCTACACCTTC.